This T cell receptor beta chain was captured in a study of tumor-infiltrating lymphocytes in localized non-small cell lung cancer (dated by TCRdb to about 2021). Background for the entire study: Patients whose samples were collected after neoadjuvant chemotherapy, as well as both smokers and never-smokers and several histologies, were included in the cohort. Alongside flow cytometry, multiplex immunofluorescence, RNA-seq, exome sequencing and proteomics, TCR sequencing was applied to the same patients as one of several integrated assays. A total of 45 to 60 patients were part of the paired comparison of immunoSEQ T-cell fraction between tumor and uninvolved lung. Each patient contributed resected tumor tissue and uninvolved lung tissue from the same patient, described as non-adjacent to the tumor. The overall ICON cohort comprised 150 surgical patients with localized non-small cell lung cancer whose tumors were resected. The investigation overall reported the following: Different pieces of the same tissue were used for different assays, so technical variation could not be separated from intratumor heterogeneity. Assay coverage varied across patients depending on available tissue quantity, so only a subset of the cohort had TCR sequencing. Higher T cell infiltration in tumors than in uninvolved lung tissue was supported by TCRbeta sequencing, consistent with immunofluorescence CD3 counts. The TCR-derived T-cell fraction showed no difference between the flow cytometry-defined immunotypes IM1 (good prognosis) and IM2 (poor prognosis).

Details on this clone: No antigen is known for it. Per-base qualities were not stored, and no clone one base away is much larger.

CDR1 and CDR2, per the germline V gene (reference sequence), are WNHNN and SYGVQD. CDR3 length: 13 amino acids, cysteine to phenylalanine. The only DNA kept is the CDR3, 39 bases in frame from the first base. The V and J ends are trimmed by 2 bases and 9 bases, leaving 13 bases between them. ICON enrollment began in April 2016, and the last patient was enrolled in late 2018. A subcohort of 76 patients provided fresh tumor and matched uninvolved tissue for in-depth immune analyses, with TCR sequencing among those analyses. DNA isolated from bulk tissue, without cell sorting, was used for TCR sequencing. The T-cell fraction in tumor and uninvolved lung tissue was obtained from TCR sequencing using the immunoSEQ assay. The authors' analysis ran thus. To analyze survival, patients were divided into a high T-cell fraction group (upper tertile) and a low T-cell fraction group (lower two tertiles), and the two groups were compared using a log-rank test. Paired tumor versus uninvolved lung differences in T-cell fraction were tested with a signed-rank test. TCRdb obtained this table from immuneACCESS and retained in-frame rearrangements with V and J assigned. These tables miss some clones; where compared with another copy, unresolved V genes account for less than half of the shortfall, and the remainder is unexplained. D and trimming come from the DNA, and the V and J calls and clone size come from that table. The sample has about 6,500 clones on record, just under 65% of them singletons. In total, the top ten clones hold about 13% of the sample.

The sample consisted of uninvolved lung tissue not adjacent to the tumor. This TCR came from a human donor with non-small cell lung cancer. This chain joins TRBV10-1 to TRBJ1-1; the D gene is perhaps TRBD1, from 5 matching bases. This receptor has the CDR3 CASSEGGRGKAFF. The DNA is TGCGCCAGCAGTGAGGGGGGACGGGGGAAAGCTTTCTTT.